The 25 T cell receptor beta chains below were found in one sample sequenced in a study of shared clonotypes between healthy human individuals (dated by TCRdb to about 2020). Library creation used the immunoSEQ multiplex PCR assay. TCRdb took over this immuneACCESS table, retaining in-frame rearrangements with V and J assigned. Such tables are incomplete; in checked studies, under half of the missing clones stem from an unresolved V gene, and the remainder is unexplained. A total of over 950,000 clones appear in this sample, 70% to 80% of them only once. The top ten constitute almost 0.9% of the sample. The sample consisted of memory CD4+ T cells from PBMCs. This specimen's cell subset or site label, per the study, means: CD45RA-negative fraction. These receptors were collected from a man younger than 30 in good health. Some clones in this sample may be carry-over from other donors' samples.

The rearrangement uses TRBV29-1 and TRBJ1-3, with 7 nucleotides matching TRBD1. This CDR3 is 13 amino acids long. CDR1 is SQVTM, CDR2 ANQGSEA, per germline. CDR3 in amino acids: CRLTGTSGNTIYF. CDR3 in DNA: TGCAGGTTGACAGGGACCTCTGGAAACACCATATATTTT. Supplemented by reference TRBV29-1 and TRBJ1-3, the full variable domain reads SAVISQKPSRDICQRGTSLTIQCQVDSQVTMMFWYRQQPGQSLTLIATANQGSEATYESGFVIDKFPISRPNLTFSTLTVSNMSPEDSSIYLCRLTGTSGNTIYFGEGSWLTVV.

This chain uses TRBV5-4 with TRBJ2-2, with 10 bases fitting TRBD1. Unmatched junction bases numbered 6, after V lost 4 bases and J lost 3 bases. This CDR3 has 16 amino acids. CDR1 and CDR2 from the germline V gene are SGHNT and YYREEE (reference sequence). DNA of the CDR3: TGTGCCAGCAGCACTTGGACAGGGGGAGACACCGGGGAGCTGTTTTTT. As protein: CASSTWTGGDTGELFF. The full variable domain, its missing parts supplied by reference TRBV5-4 and TRBJ2-2, is ETGVTQSPTHLIKTRGQQVTLRCSSQSGHNTVSWYQQALGQGPQFIFQYYREEENGRGNFPPRFSGLQFPNYSSELNVNALELDDSALYLCASSTWTGGDTGELFFGEGSRLTVL.

The CDR3 loop reads CASSQGYSTEAFF. CDR3 in DNA: TGTGCCAGCAGCCAAGGCTACAGCACTGAAGCTTTCTTT. The chain combines TRBV4-2 with TRBJ1-1; D uncertain. Between the trimmed V and J ends, which lost 1 base and 4 bases, there was a span of 7 bases. CDR1 and CDR2 from the germline V gene are LGHNA and YNFKEQ. This CDR3 spans 13 amino acids.

A word on this clone: The same CDR3 can be traced to other DNA sequences in this sample. This chain connects TRBV28 to TRBJ1-2, with D uncertain. Trimming removed 3 bases from V and 4 bases from J, with 3 bases in between. Germline values: CDR1 MDHEN, CDR2 SYDVKM. This CDR3 comprises 11 residues. The CDR3 spells CASSFGYGYTF. In DNA form, the CDR3 reads TGTGCCAGCAGTTTTGGCTATGGCTACACCTTC.

In this sample, this clone turned up once. V and J are TRBV5-1 and TRBJ2-1; TRBD1 or TRBD2 may be the D gene (5 bases each). V dropped 0 bases and J dropped 0 bases, with 10 bases sitting between them. The CDR3 runs to 16 residues. Germline-derived CDR1 and CDR2 are SGHRS and YFSETQ. In DNA, the CDR3 is TGCGCCAGCAGCTTGGAAGGGACCACCTCCTACAATGAGCAGTTCTTC. Its protein product is CASSLEGTTSYNEQFF.

The chain combines TRBV19 with TRBJ2-7, with D possibly TRBD2 on 7 matching bases. Trimming stripped 6 bases from V and 2 bases from J, with 20 bases between. The CDR3 is made up of 16 amino acids. CDR1 and CDR2 (germline): LNHDA, SQIVND (reference sequence). The CDR3 protein is CASSPSSGGAPYEQYF. As DNA, the CDR3 is TGTGCCAGTAGCCCCTCATCGGGGGGCGCTCCCTACGAGCAGTACTTC. Together with reference TRBV19 and TRBJ2-7, the CDR3 gives the full variable domain: DGGITQSPKYLFRKEGQNVTLSCEQNLNHDAMYWYRQDPGQGLRLIYYSQIVNDFQKGDIAEGYSVSREKKESFPLTVTSAQKNPTAFYLCASSPSSGGAPYEQYFGPGTRLTVT.

This chain joins TRBV7-7 and TRBJ1-3; D remains ambiguous. In germline, CDR1 is SSHAT, CDR2 FNYEAQ (reference sequence). The V gene lost 2 bases and the J gene lost 11 bases, with 13 bases spanning the gap. This CDR3 region has 13 residues. DNA for the CDR3: TGTGCCAGCAGCTTAAATTCCGGGCTGCCCATATATTTT. This encodes CASSLNSGLPIYF.

In its sample, this clone was seen a few times. V usage is TRBV28 and J usage is TRBJ1-2; D possibly corresponds to TRBD1 (6 bases). The ends were cut back, 4 bases at V and 8 bases at J, with 23 bases in the middle. The length of the CDR3 is 16 residues. The germline CDR1 and CDR2 sequences are MDHEN and SYDVKM. CDR3 sequence (DNA): TGTGCCAGCAGTTCCCTCGGACAGTGGAGTTTGGGAGGCTACACCTTC. Protein product: CASSSLGQWSLGGYTF.

This clone was recorded once. The chain has TRBV5-4 and TRBJ2-2; possible D gene TRBD2, 5 bases. V lost 4 bases, J lost 12 bases, and 16 bases lay in between. The CDR3 is 13 residues long. Germline V lookup: CDR1 SGHNT, CDR2 YYREEE (reference sequence). In DNA form, the CDR3 reads TGTGCCAGCAGCCCGCCTTTAAGGGAGAAGCTGTTTTTT. This encodes CASSPPLREKLFF.

This clone was picked up a small number of times. The rearrangement uses TRBV15 and TRBJ2-7; D might be TRBD1 (6 bases). The germline V gene has CDR1 LNHNV and CDR2 YYDKDF (reference sequence). Trimming took 2 bases from V and 4 from J, leaving 15 bases between them. The CDR3 contains 15 residues. The CDR3 region has the DNA TGTGCCACCAGCAGATCACGACAGGCGGAATACGAGCAGTACTTC. Translation: CATSRSRQAEYEQYF. Filled out from reference TRBV15 and TRBJ2-7, the complete variable domain reads DAMVIQNPRYQVTQFGKPVTLSCSQTLNHNVMYWYQQKSSQAPKLLFHYYDKDFNNEADTPDNFQSRRPNTSFCFLDIRSPGLGDTAMYLCATSRSRQAEYEQYFGPGTRLTVT.

A word on this clone: An end of the junction differs from the germline gene, which may be a read error. The chain combines TRBV6-5 with TRBJ2-7; possibly TRBD1 for D (6 bases). CDR1 MNHEY and CDR2 SVGAGI come from the germline V gene. The CDR3 is 13 residues long. CDR3 nucleotide sequence: TGTGCCAGCAGTTACTCTACGGGACCCACAGGGCACTTC. Translating it yields CASSYSTGPTGHF.

V usage is TRBV11-2 and J usage is TRBJ2-1; 7 nucleotides align to TRBD2. The CDR3 is made up of 15 amino acids. CDR1 is SGHAT and CDR2 is FQNNGV in the germline V gene. The junction had 11 bases not matched to a gene; V was cut back by 4 bases and J by 8 bases. CDR3 bases: TGTGCCAGCAGCTCCGACCGACTAGCTGGTGATGAGCAGTTCTTC. Residues: CASSSDRLAGDEQFF.

V usage is TRBV2 and J usage is TRBJ2-3; TRBD2 matches 11 bases. Trimming removed 9 bases from V and 0 bases from J; junction bases left unmatched: 8. This CDR3 spans 16 amino acids. Germline V gene sequence: CDR1 SNHLY, CDR2 FYNNEI. The DNA for the CDR3 is TGTGCCAGGGCGGGGACTAGCGGAACTAGCACAGATACGCAGTATTTT. It translates to CARAGTSGTSTDTQYF.

The sample holds a few counts of this clone. The rearrangement joins TRBV20-1 to TRBJ1-1; the D is unclear. V gave up 6 bases and J gave up 3 bases, with 8 bases separating them. The CDR3 has 11 residues. CDR1 and CDR2 (germline): DFQATT, SNEGSKA (reference sequence). The CDR3 here is CSALIHTEAFF. The CDR3 DNA sequence: TGCAGTGCCCTTATTCACACTGAAGCTTTCTTT.

This clone has a single count. V and J are TRBV7-9 and TRBJ1-3; D might be TRBD1 (5 bases). V shed 1 base and J shed 2 bases, with 6 bases lying between them. The CDR3 consists of 14 residues. Germline V gene sequence: CDR1 SEHNR, CDR2 FQNEAQ (reference sequence). The CDR3, as DNA: TGTGCCAGCAGCTTAGGACAGCCTGGAAACACCATATATTTT. It codes for CASSLGQPGNTIYF.

This clone was seen more than once but under ten times. This rearrangement joins TRBV19 to TRBJ1-2; no reliable D call. Germline V CDR1 and CDR2: LNHDA, SQIVND (reference sequence). V shed 5 bases and J shed 3 bases, with 10 bases lying between them. The CDR3 sequence is 13 residues long. The CDR3 reads CASSPTSYYGYTF. The CDR3 DNA reads TGTGCCAGTAGTCCCACGAGCTACTATGGCTACACCTTC.

The rearrangement links TRBV7-9 to TRBJ2-3, with 10 bases fitting TRBD1. This CDR3 contains 18 residues. V dropped 1 base and J dropped 5; count of bases not matched to a gene: 12. Germline-derived CDR1 and CDR2 are SEHNR and FQNEAQ (reference sequence). The CDR3 loop is CASSLVGTGATRGDTQYF. The CDR3 region has the DNA TGTGCCAGCAGCTTAGTGGGGACAGGGGCTACAAGGGGAGATACGCAGTATTTT.

Concerning this clone: The same CDR3 can be traced to other DNA sequences in this sample. The gene calls are TRBV5-4 and TRBJ2-7; 7 positions match TRBD1. The CDR3 has 13 amino acids. Germline trimming cut 4 bases from V and 3 bases from J; bases unmatched to any gene: 4. From germline, CDR1 is SGHNT and CDR2 YYREEE (reference sequence). The CDR3 loop is CASSRDRDYEQYF. CDR3 bases: TGTGCCAGCAGCAGAGACAGGGACTACGAGCAGTACTTC.

V and J are TRBV9 and TRBJ1-5; possibly TRBD1 for D (5 bases). The V and J ends lost 4 bases and 4 bases respectively, with 12 bases between them. Germline V gene data show CDR1 as SGDLS and CDR2 as YYNGEE. The CDR3 totals 14 residues. CDR3 sequence (DNA): TGTGCCAGCAGCCTGTCCGGGGGGAATCAGCCCCAGCATTTT. This sequence encodes CASSLSGGNQPQHF.

The V call is TRBV29-1, the J call TRBJ2-1, with D hard to call. Germline V lookup: CDR1 SQVTM, CDR2 ANQGSEA. The length of the CDR3 is 13 residues. V was pared by 4 bases and J by 2 bases, with 9 bases between. The CDR3 sequence: CSVVALTYNEQFF. The DNA of the CDR3 is TGCAGCGTTGTCGCGCTAACCTACAATGAGCAGTTCTTC.

The rearrangement joins TRBV10-2 to TRBJ1-1; D is uncertain. This CDR3 is built from 16 residues. Germline CDR1 reads WSHSY; CDR2 reads SAAADI. Trimming removed 4 bases at V and 5 bases at J, with 20 bases between. CDR3 loop: CASSGVSEGAWTEAFF. The CDR3 DNA sequence: TGCGCCAGCAGTGGGGTGTCAGAGGGCGCGTGGACTGAAGCTTTCTTT.

J is TRBJ2-3 and V is TRBV7-8; D might be TRBD1 (5 bases). The germline CDR1 and CDR2 sequences are SGHVS and FQNEAQ. V shed 1 base and J shed 1 base, with 12 bases lying between them. This CDR3 spans 16 amino acids. CDR3 in amino acids: CASSLVGLGGTDTQYF. CDR3 nucleotide sequence: TGTGCCAGCAGCTTAGTAGGCCTAGGGGGCACAGATACGCAGTATTTT.

This chain uses TRBV7-8 with TRBJ2-7; the D is unclear. CDR3 size: 13 residues. V was cut by 3 bases and J by 3 bases, with 9 bases left in between. In germline, CDR1 is SGHVS, CDR2 FQNEAQ. The DNA for the CDR3 is TGTGCCAGCAGCTTGGGAATCGTCTACGAGCAGTACTTC. Encoded protein: CASSLGIVYEQYF.

As regards this clone: The sample holds other DNA sequences that translate to the same CDR3. The rearrangement joins TRBV7-3 to TRBJ2-5, with D possibly being TRBD1 (6 bases). The germline V gene has CDR1 SGHTA and CDR2 FQGTGA. The CDR3 loop spans 13 amino acids. V lost 5 bases and J 4 bases, leaving 11 bases between the germline ends. The CDR3 protein is CASSPRGGETQYF. The CDR3 DNA reads as TGTGCCAGCAGCCCGCGAGGGGGAGAGACCCAGTACTTC.

The rearrangement uses TRBV30 and TRBJ2-1, with TRBD1 matching 10 bases. J gave up 8 bases and V 2 bases, and 6 bases lay outside the gene matches. The CDR3 covers 14 residues. Per germline, CDR1 GTSNPN and CDR2 SVGIG (reference sequence). CDR3 loop: CAWSHGGTGDEQFF. The CDR3 nucleotides are TGTGCCTGGAGTCACGGGGGGACAGGGGATGAGCAGTTCTTC.